A selection of T cell receptor beta chains follows, all from one sample in a study of blood T cell repertoires in COVID-19. The protocol was immunoSEQ multiplex PCR, while the TCRdb copy is restricted to in-frame clones and leaves out a portion. This table holds about 110,000 clones, just over 70% found once. Sequenced sample: peripheral blood. These receptors were collected from a woman between 40 and 50 years old with acute or convalescent COVID-19. Each CDR3 is given with its conserved first and last residue. The order of the fields is CDR3 DNA, CDR3 protein, clone size, V gene, J gene, D gene. A D gene is named only where the DNA matches it firmly. Size values are once, few and many counts, or a class for expanded clones, and some rows have none.

TGTGCCAGCAGCTTAATTCAGTCCCTCACAGATACGCAGTATTTT	CASSLIQSLTDTQYF	NA	TRBV11-2	TRBJ2-3	NA
TGTGCCAGCAGCGTCCCGGGACAGGGTAATGAGCAGTTCTTC	CASSVPGQGNEQFF	NA	TRBV5-6	TRBJ2-1	TRBD1
TGTGCCAGCAGTCATACGAGGGACAGGTCCAGCTCCTACGAGCAGTACTTC	CASSHTRDRSSSYEQYF	NA	TRBV6-2/TRBV6-3	TRBJ2-7	TRBD1
TGTGCCAGCAGCTTCGGGGAGGGTGAAGCTTTCTTT	CASSFGEGEAFF	NA	TRBV11-3	TRBJ1-1	NA
TGTGCCAGCAGGCGTGACAGTACTAATGAAAAACTGTTTTTT	CASRRDSTNEKLFF	NA	TRBV6-5	TRBJ1-4	NA
TGTGCCAGCAGCTTATTACGCGCCTATGGCTACACCTTC	CASSLLRAYGYTF	NA	TRBV13	TRBJ1-2	NA
TGTGCCAGCAGCCCTTCAGGGGGGTATGGCTACACCTTC	CASSPSGGYGYTF	few	TRBV14	TRBJ1-2	TRBD1
TGCGCCAGCAGCCAAGCCCAGGACAGGAACTATGGCTACACCTTC	CASSQAQDRNYGYTF	NA	TRBV4-1	TRBJ1-2	TRBD1
TGCAGCGTTGAAGACACAAGAGGGCCTGAAGCTTTCTTT	CSVEDTRGPEAFF	NA	TRBV29-1	TRBJ1-1	NA
TGTGCCACCAGTCCAGGTTACGGGGTAAACACCGGGGAGCTGTTTTTT	CATSPGYGVNTGELFF	NA	TRBV24-1	TRBJ2-2	NA
TGTGCCAGCAGCTTAGCTTGGCGGGGGTCCTACGAGCAGTACTTC	CASSLAWRGSYEQYF	NA	TRBV7-2	TRBJ2-7	TRBD2
TGTGCCAGCAGCTCGAGCAGACAGGCGAACACTGAAGCTTTCTTT	CASSSSRQANTEAFF	NA	TRBV6-5	TRBJ1-1	NA
TGTGCCAGCAGTCGATTGCAGGGAACTGAAGCTTTCTTT	CASSRLQGTEAFF	NA	TRBV7-3	TRBJ1-1	NA
TGTGCCAGCAGCTTAGCGGGAGATCGCTACGAGCAGTACTTC	CASSLAGDRYEQYF	NA	TRBV7-2	TRBJ2-7	NA
TGTGCCAGCACTACAGGACAGGGGAGCGAGCAGTACTTC	CASTTGQGSEQYF	NA	TRBV7-9	TRBJ2-7	TRBD1
TGTGCCAGTAGTAGACAGGTTGCGAACACTGAAGCTTTCTTT	CASSRQVANTEAFF	NA	TRBV19	TRBJ1-1	NA
TGCGCCAGCAGCTTGCCTAGCGAGACCCAGTACTTC	CASSLPSETQYF	NA	TRBV5-1	TRBJ2-5	NA
TGTGCCAGCAGCTTAGGGGCAGCCGGGGAGCTGTTTTTT	CASSLGAAGELFF	NA	TRBV11-2	TRBJ2-2	NA
TGTGCCAGCAGTGGCGAGCGGACCCAGTACTTC	CASSGERTQYF	NA	TRBV2	TRBJ2-5	NA
TGTGCCAGCGCTCGCGGGACAGGGGATTTTGTTAACACCGGGGAGCTGTTTTTT	CASARGTGDFVNTGELFF	NA	TRBV25-1	TRBJ2-2	TRBD1
TGTGCCAGCAGCCCGGGGACAGGCACAACACTGAACACTGAAGCTTTCTTT	CASSPGTGTTLNTEAFF	NA	TRBV7-9	TRBJ1-1	TRBD1
TGTGCCGGCAGCGTACGGGGAAGTGAAGCTTTCTTT	CAGSVRGSEAFF	NA	TRBV7-3	TRBJ1-1	NA
TGTGCCAGTAGTAGCGGGGGGGGCACAGATACGCAGTATTTT	CASSSGGGTDTQYF	NA	TRBV19	TRBJ2-3	TRBD2
TGCAGCAGTTATAGGGGTCAGGAGACCCAGTACTTC	CSSYRGQETQYF	NA	TRBV29-1	TRBJ2-5	NA
TGTGCCACCAGCAGGGACAGGGCTCAGGGGCCAGAGACCCAGTACTTC	CATSRDRAQGPETQYF	NA	TRBV15	TRBJ2-5	TRBD1
TGTGCCAGCAGCTTACCCCTTGGAGGGCGGACAGATACGCAGTATTTT	CASSLPLGGRTDTQYF	NA	TRBV5-4	TRBJ2-3	NA
TGCGCCAGCAGCCCAGAGGGACAATTAGGAAACACCATATATTTT	CASSPEGQLGNTIYF	NA	TRBV5-1	TRBJ1-3	NA
TGCGCCAGCAGCTTGGAAAACAGGGGCAATGAGCAGTTCTTC	CASSLENRGNEQFF	NA	TRBV5-1	TRBJ2-1	TRBD1
TGTGCCAGCAGTATCGACAGGGGGTATTACGAGCAGTACTTC	CASSIDRGYYEQYF	once	TRBV28	TRBJ2-7	TRBD1
TGCGCCAGCAGCTTGTCGGACAGGGTTGGGGCCAACGTCCTGACTTTC	CASSLSDRVGANVLTF	NA	TRBV5-1	TRBJ2-6	TRBD1
TGTGCCAGCAGTTTAACTAGTCGGGATACGCAGTATTTT	CASSLTSRDTQYF	NA	TRBV12-3/TRBV12-4	TRBJ2-3	NA
TGTGCCAGCAGCCCGGGACAGGGGGCTCAGCCCCAGCATTTT	CASSPGQGAQPQHF	NA	TRBV7-8	TRBJ1-5	TRBD1
TGTGCCAGCGAAAGCGGGGGCTCCTACAATGAGCAGTTCTTC	CASESGGSYNEQFF	NA	TRBV28	TRBJ2-1	TRBD2
TGTGCCAGCAGCCCATCCGTAGCGGGGGGGCAAGAGACCCAGTACTTC	CASSPSVAGGQETQYF	NA	TRBV11-2	TRBJ2-5	TRBD2
TGTGCCAGCGGGGAGGGTGATGGCACTGAAGCTTTCTTT	CASGEGDGTEAFF	NA	TRBV6-6	TRBJ1-1	NA
TGTGCCAGCAGTGAAGGAGCGAGGAGCTCCTATAATTCACCCCTCCACTTT	CASSEGARSSYNSPLHF	NA	TRBV25-1	TRBJ1-6	NA
TGTGCCAGCAGCCCAATTTTACAGGGGGACGAGCAGTACTTC	CASSPILQGDEQYF	NA	TRBV7-9	TRBJ2-7	TRBD1
TGTGCCAGCAGCCAGAGGATGGTTAATGAAAAACTGTTTTTT	CASSQRMVNEKLFF	NA	TRBV3-1/TRBV3-2	TRBJ1-4	NA
TGCGCCAGCAGCCACCGCGGACTAGCGGGGAGTCAAGAGACCCAGTACTTC	CASSHRGLAGSQETQYF	NA	TRBV4-1	TRBJ2-5	TRBD2